This T cell receptor beta chain was recovered during a study of CD8+ T cells in alopecia areata. Reverse transcribed after extraction, RNA yielded cDNA as the sequencing template. This table comes from immunoSEQ multiplex PCR, and its TCRdb copy is limited to in-frame clones, with some not included. The sample lists approximately 170,000 clones, 50% to 65% occurring once. Treatment meaning: oral pan-JAK inhibitor, 5-10 mg twice daily. The receptor's source is a human donor with alopecia areata. The source material was CD4+ T cells sorted from blood, sampled at week 24, from a patient treated with tofacitinib.

The CDR3 protein is CSVVTGQEDYGYTF. The DNA for the CDR3 is TGCAGCGTTGTGACCGGACAGGAGGACTATGGCTACACCTTC. The rearrangement uses TRBV29-1 and TRBJ1-2; 7 positions agree with TRBD1. This CDR3 is built from 14 residues. V was clipped by 4 bases and J by 3 bases; unmatched bases: 8. Germline values: CDR1 SQVTM, CDR2 ANQGSEA.